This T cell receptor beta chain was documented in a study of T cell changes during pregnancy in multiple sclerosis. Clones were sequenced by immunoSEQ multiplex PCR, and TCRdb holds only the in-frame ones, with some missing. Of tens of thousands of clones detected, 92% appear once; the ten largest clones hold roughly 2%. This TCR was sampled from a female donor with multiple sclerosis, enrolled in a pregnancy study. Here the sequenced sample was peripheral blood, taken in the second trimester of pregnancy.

CDR3 bases: TGTGCCAGCAGCCAAACAACAGGGAGTAGCACAGATACGCAGTATTTT. The encoded protein is CASSQTTGSSTDTQYF. The J gene is TRBJ2-3, the V gene TRBV7-2; D possibly corresponds to TRBD1 (6 bases). The CDR3 has 16 amino acids. Deletions cut 5 bases from V and 0 bases from J, with 15 bases between. CDR1 is SGHTA and CDR2 is FQGNSA in the germline V gene.